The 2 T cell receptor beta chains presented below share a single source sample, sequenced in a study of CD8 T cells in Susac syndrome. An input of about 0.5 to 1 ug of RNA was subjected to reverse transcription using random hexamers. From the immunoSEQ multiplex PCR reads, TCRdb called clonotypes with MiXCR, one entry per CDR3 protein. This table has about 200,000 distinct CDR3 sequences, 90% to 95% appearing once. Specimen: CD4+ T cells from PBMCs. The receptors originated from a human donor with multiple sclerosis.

The DNA for the CDR3 is TGTGCCAGCAGCTTAAACGGACAGACGACCGGGGAGCTGTTTTTT. Its protein product is CASSLNGQTTGELFF. The chain recombines TRBV7-3 with TRBJ2-2, with D possibly matching TRBD1 (6 bases). The CDR3 sequence is 15 residues long. Looked up from germline, CDR1 is SGHTA and CDR2 is FQGTGA. The V end was cut by 1 base, the J end by 5 bases, with 11 bases between. Looking up the rest from reference TRBV7-3 and TRBJ2-2 gives the full variable domain: GAGVSQTPSNKVTEKGKYVELRCDPISGHTALYWYRQSLGQGPEFLIYFQGTGAADDSGLPNDRFFAVRPEGSVSTLKIQRTERGDSAVYLCASSLNGQTTGELFFGEGSRLTVL.

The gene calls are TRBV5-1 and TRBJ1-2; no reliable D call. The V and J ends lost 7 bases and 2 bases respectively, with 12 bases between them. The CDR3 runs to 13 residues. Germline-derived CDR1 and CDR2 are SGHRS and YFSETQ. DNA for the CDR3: TGCGCCAGCGATAACGACGGGAACTATGGCTACACCTTC. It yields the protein CASDNDGNYGYTF.